This T cell receptor beta chain was identified during a study of cytomegalovirus exposure and HLA in healthy donors (dated by TCRdb to about 2017). Background for the entire study: In an earlier analysis of some 610 of the donors, 276 Gb of sequence data and approximately 100 million unique TCR beta sequences from about 179 million T cells were reported. Roughly 300 gigabases of sequencing data and around 80 million unique TCR sequences made up an early release that covered roughly 670 HLA-typed donors. Of the 300 to 400 genotyped donors, around 81% fell in the genetic ancestry cluster associated with self-reported Caucasian donors. The study aimed to test whether cataloging public T cell receptors could reveal signatures of past pathogen exposure. The T cell repertoires of 550 to 850 subjects were profiled by immunosequencing and related to cytomegalovirus serostatus. In addition to the first cohort of 666 subjects, a separate validation cohort of 130 or so different subjects was used. The study combined high-throughput TCR immunosequencing, statistical association of individual TCRs with disease status, and machine learning to predict cytomegalovirus infection status. A later analysis re-examined previously published TCR beta repertoires from several hundred donors and added high-resolution HLA genotyping to investigate patterns of TCR occurrence. The later analysis used no new phenotypic data to find candidate immune exposures, relying instead on TCR beta sequences and their occurrence across donors. An earlier analysis of around 640 of the donors used high-throughput TCR beta sequencing to judge whether each TCR beta V gene segment behaved as functional or pseudogenic. Donor age, sex, ethnicity and CMV serostatus were collected together with the repertoire data. A later genetic analysis took genome-wide SNP genotypes for about 55% of the roughly 670 donors and used that subset as a discovery cohort. All discovery cohort repertoires had been generated on a single sequencing platform. HLA typing included class I and class II loci at four-digit resolution. The number of donors typed differed by locus, with roughly 620-630 for A, B, C, DRB1 and DQB1, 522 for DQA1, about 610 for DPA1, and 400 to 490 for DPB1. Several DR-DQ haplotypes were handled as single units for association and clustering because linkage in the cohort was strong. Across around 400 genotyped donors of the cohort, an average of roughly 250,000 unique TCR beta nucleotide sequences per donor were sequenced, and around 20% of those sequences were non-productive.

A word on this clone: Its antigen has not been determined. Per-base quality was not reported, and no clone a single base away is much larger than it.

The library was made by the immunoSEQ multiplex PCR assay. For the multiplex PCR, a mixture combining 60 forward primers for TCR Vbeta segments and 13 reverse primers for TCR Jbeta segments was used. The CDR3 region of rearranged TCR beta genes was amplified from genomic DNA with a multiplex PCR assay. On the Illumina HiSeq System, the amplified TCR beta libraries were sequenced as 87-base-pair reads. From the authors' description of their analysis: A later analysis tallied 75 million to 85 million unique TCR beta chains across the 666 repertoires, and approximately 9.9 million of those chains were shared by two or more donors. A nearest-neighbor algorithm error-corrected the raw reads and collapsed the reads into unique sequences, merging closely related sequences to remove PCR and sequencing errors. V, D and J gene segments were assigned by aligning CDR3 sequences to IMGT reference sequences. Each retained sequence needed at least a six-nucleotide match to both a V gene segment and a J gene segment. A rearrangement counted as productive if the CDR3 had no stop codons and remained in frame with V and J, and every other rearrangement counted as non-productive. CDR3 was defined by IMGT convention, running from the second conserved V-encoded cysteine to the conserved J-encoded phenylalanine. The earlier analysis of about 640 of the donors excluded any sequence lacking an unambiguous match to a single V gene segment. An earlier analysis of just under 600 of the donors called V segments functional above 56.7% productive rearrangements and segregating when the between-donor standard deviation exceeded 5%. A statistical classification framework was built to diagnose cytomegalovirus status from the catalog of TCR beta chain sequences. V and J gene assignment, in a later analysis, came from comparing TCR nucleotide sequences with IMGT/GENE-DB human TR gene sequences. The TCRdist pipeline was used in a later analysis to assign CDR3 sequences and most-parsimonious VDJ recombination scenarios. In a later analysis, every TCR beta chain was defined by the combination of its CDR3 amino acid sequence and its V-gene family, and reads without a unique V-gene family were dropped. To address suspected cross-contamination and a sequencing artifact, a later analysis removed some 620 highly shared, low-generation-probability nucleotide sequences. In a later analysis, a clonal expansion index for each public chain was calculated from normalized within-repertoire ranks of inferred template counts. In a later analysis, generation probabilities were computed with a VDJ recombination model fitted to out-of-frame rearrangements, and the resulting probabilities were checked against IGoR. In a later analysis, hypergeometric tests were used to score TCR-TCR, TCR-HLA and TCR-CMV co-occurrence, with a repertoire-size bias correction applied to TCR pairs. To estimate false discovery rates, a later analysis permuted the HLA or CMV assignments 20 times. A later analysis grouped co-occurring TCRs with DBSCAN, adding TCRdist sequence similarity when clustering within HLA-allele-positive subsets. Co-occurrence clustering excluded repertoires with fewer than 30,000 or more than 120,000 public chains, plus five with anomalous nucleotide sharing. Entries here come from immuneACCESS through TCRdb and include only in-frame sequences with V and J called. Some clones fail to appear in such tables; in the studies checked, an unresolved V gene covers under half of the shortfall, and the cause of the remainder is unknown. That table furnishes V, J and clone size, whereas the DNA furnished D and trimming. This sample lists over 150,000 clones; roughly 80% were detected once. The ten largest clones take up around 7% of the sample.

The cohort was made up of 666 healthy bone marrow donors. All cohort members were sampled while nominally healthy, although unrecorded immune exposures were likely present. The donor tested CMV seropositive, placing the donor among the 310 or so seropositive members of the cohort. A peripheral blood sample was provided by each donor, and peripheral blood mononuclear cells were used for TCR beta sequencing. The Qiagen DNeasy Blood Extraction Kit was used to extract genomic DNA from the blood cell samples. Summary of the overall study and its limitations: Most TCR sequences were seen in very few donors, while some public TCRs were found in many individuals. In a later analysis, the rate of TCR association differed among HLA loci, with DRB1 alleles having the most associated TCRs and HLA-C alleles having the fewest. HLA typing was unavailable for some donors at each locus, so association tests used only the typed subset. The cohort was sequenced for TCR beta chains only, and without alpha or paired-chain data the features that could be detected were limited. Sequencing depth was assumed to be roughly uniform across donors in the presence/absence analyses, though that assumption may not hold. The authors suggested that the approach could potentially be generalized to other disease states and immunological phenotypes. A cluster of highly shared sequence variants was judged likely to be a technical artifact of the sequencing pipeline. According to a later analysis, most CMV-associated TCR beta chains appeared to be HLA-restricted, and the HLA associations seemed to be driven largely by CMV exposure. In vitro tests confirmed that a few of the cytomegalovirus-associated TCR beta chains recognize cytomegalovirus antigens. In a later analysis, HLA-associated TCR beta chains showed more clonal expansion and lower generation probabilities than non-associated chains that were equally common. The 87-base-pair reads could not distinguish some IMGT-functional V segments, including TRBV6-2 and TRBV6-3, so those segments were excluded. Because counts were too low, under 20 rarely observed V segments, including chromosome 9 orphons, were left out of the earlier analysis of a few hundred of the donors. In the study, some 160 TCR beta chains were listed as associated with cytomegalovirus. In a later analysis, some 18,000 TCR beta sequences were associated with specific HLA alleles at a false discovery rate of 0.05. A later analysis reported that several top co-occurrence clusters appeared linked to parvovirus B19, influenza, CMV and Epstein-Barr virus. In an earlier analysis of 587 of the donors, most TCR beta V segments appeared in productive rearrangements about 90% or about 30% of the time, broadly matching IMGT annotations. In a later genetic analysis, a missense DCLRE1C variant was associated with V-gene and J-gene trimming of TCR beta chains, and the association was replicated in an independent cohort. Strong co-occurrence of HLA alleles, especially DR and DQ, made assigning TCR associations to individual alleles difficult. Linkage disequilibrium might explain the correlated functional status among segregating V segments, but an unknown experimental factor could not be excluded. CMV serostatus was the only immune exposure information available for the cohort. In a later genetic analysis, fewer N-insertions in productive TCRs were reported among donors in an Asian-associated ancestry cluster than the roughly 700-donor mean. A further reported finding was that TCR beta sequences accurately predicted the HLA-A and HLA-B alleles for most subjects in the first cohort. Cytomegalovirus status was reported to be diagnosed by the classifier with high specificity and sensitivity in both the original and validation cohorts.

Spanning cysteine to phenylalanine, the CDR3 consists of 15 amino acids. Only the CDR3 DNA is retained, 45 bases long and in frame from the first base. From the germline V gene, CDR1 is MNHNS and CDR2 is SASEGT. V lost 3 bases and J lost 4 bases; the stretch between them is 13 bases long. The clonotype was recovered from a man under 40 in good health and CMV-seropositive. Source material: PBMCs. The V and J segments used are TRBV6-1 and TRBJ2-1, with a weak D call of TRBD2 (6 bases match). The nucleotide sequence is given as TGTGCCAGCAGTGACTCAGTGGGGGGTTACAATGAGCAGTTCTTC. Its amino acids are CASSDSVGGYNEQFF.